The clone carrying this TCR beta chain showed up just a few times. This record belongs to a study of lymphopenia after photon versus proton radiotherapy. The protocol was immunoSEQ multiplex PCR, while the TCRdb copy is restricted to in-frame clones and leaves out a portion. The table records 70,000 to 95,000 clones, around four fifths of them present only once. This CDR3 comprises 13 residues. Germline V CDR1 and CDR2: SGHNT, YYREEE (reference sequence). V dropped 1 base and J dropped 1 base, with 6 bases sitting between them. This clonotype originated in a man between 60 and 75 years old with pancreatic cancer. V is TRBV5-4 and J is TRBJ2-7; D gene ambiguous. The sample was peripheral blood, taken from a patient treated with proton-based radiotherapy. The CDR3 is CASSLSRSYEQYF. CDR3 nucleotides: TGTGCCAGCAGCTTGAGTCGATCCTACGAGCAGTACTTC.